The 4 T cell receptor beta chains given below trace back to one sample, sequenced in a study of T cell responses to AZD1222 COVID-19 vaccine. TCRdb keeps only in-frame clones here, not all; method: immunoSEQ multiplex PCR. The table records 150,000 to 200,000 clones, around nine tenths of them present only once. The material was peripheral blood, obtained on day 0 of AZD1222 vaccination. The receptors stem from an adult in good health.

The V call is TRBV3-1 (or the pseudogene TRBV3-2), the J call TRBJ2-7; 10 bases are shared with TRBD1. The V and J ends lost 5 bases and 4 bases, in that order; junction bases with no gene match: 5. The CDR3 is 14 amino acids. Looked up from germline, CDR1 is LGHDT and CDR2 is YNNKEL (reference sequence). The CDR3 loop reads CASSFRDRGYEQYF. CDR3 nucleotide sequence: TGTGCCAGCAGCTTCCGGGACAGGGGTTACGAGCAGTACTTC.

The chain combines TRBV28 with TRBJ2-1; D is possibly TRBD2 (5 bases). The CDR3 is 15 amino acids. The V end lost 3 bases, the J end lost 10 bases, and 19 bases lay between the germline ends. Germline CDR1 and CDR2: MDHEN and SYDVKM. Here the CDR3 DNA reads TGTGCCAGCAGTTTTTACGGACTTTCTCGCAGGGAGCAGTTCTTC. Translated, it gives CASSFYGLSRREQFF. The variable domain in full, completed from reference TRBV28 and TRBJ2-1, reads DVKVTQSSRYLVKRTGEKVFLECVQDMDHENMFWYRQDPGLGLRLIYFSYDVKMKEKGDIPEGYSVSREKKERFSLILESASTNQTSMYLCASSFYGLSRREQFFGPGTRLTVL.

This chain links TRBV30 with TRBJ1-1; 12 positions match TRBD1. Per germline, CDR1 GTSNPN and CDR2 SVGIG (reference sequence). The CDR3 length is 17 residues. J lost 2 bases, V lost 0 bases, and 7 bases had no gene match. The CDR3 is CAWSVGPGQGANTEAFF. Written as DNA, the CDR3 is TGTGCCTGGAGTGTAGGTCCGGGACAGGGGGCAAACACTGAAGCTTTCTTT.

This chain links TRBV7-2 with TRBJ1-2; TRBD1 matches at 7 bases. In germline, CDR1 is SGHTA, CDR2 FQGNSA. The CDR3 length is 15 residues. The V gene end was trimmed by 6 bases and the J gene end by 7 bases; junction bases not matched to a gene: 14. The CDR3, as DNA: TGTGCCAGCAGTCTGGACAGGTCTGTAGTTCTTGGCTACACCTTC. Its protein is CASSLDRSVVLGYTF.